This T cell receptor (beta chain) was sequenced in a study of siplizumab effects on memory and regulatory T cells. Here immunoSEQ multiplex PCR was the method, and the copy in TCRdb shows in-frame clones only, minus some. The repertoire holds about 91,000 clones, with roughly 97% as singletons. The CDR3 loop spans 15 amino acids. The ends were cut back, 0 bases at V and 4 bases at J, with 9 bases in the middle. Germline V gene lookup returns CDR1 LGHNA and CDR2 YSLEER. Sequencing used naive CD4+ T cells sorted from blood. This rearrangement joins TRBV4-3 to TRBJ2-2, with D hard to call. This sequence was found in a human donor in good health. The DNA for the CDR3 is TGCGCCAGCAGCCAAGATGGTAGACCCACCGGGGAGCTGTTTTTT. It is translated as CASSQDGRPTGELFF.